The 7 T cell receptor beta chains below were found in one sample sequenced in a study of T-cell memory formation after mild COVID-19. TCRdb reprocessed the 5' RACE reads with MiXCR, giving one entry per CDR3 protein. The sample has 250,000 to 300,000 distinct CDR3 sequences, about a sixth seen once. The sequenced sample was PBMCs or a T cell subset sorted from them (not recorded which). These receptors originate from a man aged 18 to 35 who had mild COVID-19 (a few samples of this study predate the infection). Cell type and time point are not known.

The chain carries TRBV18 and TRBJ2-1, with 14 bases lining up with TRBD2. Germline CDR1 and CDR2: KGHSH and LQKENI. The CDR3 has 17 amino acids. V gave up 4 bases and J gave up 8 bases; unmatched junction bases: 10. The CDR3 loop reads CASSRPWTSGGRDEQFF. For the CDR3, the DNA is TGTGCCAGCTCACGACCGTGGACTAGCGGGGGGCGCGATGAGCAGTTCTTC.

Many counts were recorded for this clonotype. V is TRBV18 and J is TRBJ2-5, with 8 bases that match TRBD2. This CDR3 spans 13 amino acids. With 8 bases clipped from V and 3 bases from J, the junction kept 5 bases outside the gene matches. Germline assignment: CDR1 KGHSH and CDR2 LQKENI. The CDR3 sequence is CASSPGGKETQYF. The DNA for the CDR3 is TGTGCCAGCAGCCCGGGGGGGAAAGAGACCCAGTACTTC.

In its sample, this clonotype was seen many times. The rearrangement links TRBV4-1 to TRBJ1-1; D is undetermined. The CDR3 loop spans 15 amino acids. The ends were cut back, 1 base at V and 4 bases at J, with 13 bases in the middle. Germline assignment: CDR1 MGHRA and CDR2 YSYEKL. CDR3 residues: CASSQGPPGGTEAFF. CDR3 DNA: TGCGCCAGCAGCCAAGGACCACCAGGAGGCACTGAAGCTTTCTTT.

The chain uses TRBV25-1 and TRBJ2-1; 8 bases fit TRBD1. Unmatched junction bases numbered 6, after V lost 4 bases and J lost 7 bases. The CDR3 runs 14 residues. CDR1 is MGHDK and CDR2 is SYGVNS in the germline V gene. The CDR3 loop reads CASSVQGVLNEQFF. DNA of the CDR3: TGTGCCAGCAGTGTACAGGGGGTGTTGAATGAGCAGTTCTTC.

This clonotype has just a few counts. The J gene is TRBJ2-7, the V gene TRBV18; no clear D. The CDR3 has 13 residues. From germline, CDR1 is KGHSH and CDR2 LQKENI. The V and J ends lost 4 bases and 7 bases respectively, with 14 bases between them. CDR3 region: CASSHGPPKEQYV. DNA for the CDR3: TGTGCCAGCTCACACGGGCCACCGAAAGAGCAGTACGTC.

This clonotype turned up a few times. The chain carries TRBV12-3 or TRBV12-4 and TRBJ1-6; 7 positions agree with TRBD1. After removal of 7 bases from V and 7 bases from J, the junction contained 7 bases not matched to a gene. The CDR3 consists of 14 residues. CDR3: CASTKGARNSPLHF. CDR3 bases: TGTGCCAGCACCAAGGGGGCGCGGAATTCACCCCTCCACTTT.

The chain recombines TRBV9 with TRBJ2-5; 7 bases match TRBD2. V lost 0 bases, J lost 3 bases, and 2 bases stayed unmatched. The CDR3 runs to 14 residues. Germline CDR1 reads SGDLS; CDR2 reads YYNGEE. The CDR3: CASSVDAGEETQYF. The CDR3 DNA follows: TGTGCCAGCAGCGTAGATGCGGGGGAAGAGACCCAGTACTTC.